Below, 32 T cell receptor beta chains from the same sample are listed, as sequenced in a study of blood T cell repertoires in COVID-19. Only in-frame clones appear in the TCRdb table, and some are missing; sequencing was by immunoSEQ multiplex PCR. The sample gives some 31,000 clones, 90% of which show up once; approximately 1% is in the top ten. The material sequenced was peripheral blood. The source of these receptors is a man between 65 and 85 years old with active or convalescent COVID-19.

The chain links TRBV5-1 to TRBJ1-1; 8 bases align to TRBD1. J lost 2 bases, V lost 4 bases, and 4 bases had no gene match. The CDR3 sequence is 14 residues long. Germline V gene data show CDR1 as SGHRS and CDR2 as YFSETQ. The CDR3 is CASSQDRGNTEAFF. CDR3 in DNA: TGCGCCAGCAGCCAAGACAGGGGTAACACTGAAGCTTTCTTT.

V gene TRBV5-1 combines with J gene TRBJ1-1, with D possibly being TRBD1 (5 bases). The CDR3 contains 14 residues. The germline V gene encodes CDR1 SGHRS and CDR2 YFSETQ. V was cut by 2 bases and J by 6 bases, with 14 bases left in between. The CDR3 loop reads CASSLGRAMAEAFF. Here the CDR3 DNA reads TGCGCCAGCAGCTTAGGCAGGGCCATGGCTGAAGCTTTCTTT.

The J gene is TRBJ2-7, the V gene TRBV29-1; 9 positions agree with TRBD1. V dropped 6 bases and J dropped 5; count of bases not matched to a gene: 2. This CDR3 is built from 11 residues. Germline V gene sequence: CDR1 SQVTM, CDR2 ANQGSEA. The CDR3 reads CSVGTGHEQYF. DNA for the CDR3: TGCAGCGTGGGGACAGGGCACGAGCAGTACTTC.

The J gene is TRBJ1-1, the V gene TRBV27; 8 positions agree with TRBD1. Losses at the gene ends were 4 bases for V and 1 base for J; bases not matched to a gene: 8. Germline CDR1 MNHEY, CDR2 SMNVEV (reference sequence). The CDR3 extends over 16 amino acids. The CDR3 is CASSSTRQGSNTEAFF. The CDR3 DNA is TGTGCCAGCAGTTCCACCCGACAGGGGTCGAACACTGAAGCTTTCTTT.

This chain links TRBV6-5 with TRBJ1-6, with 9 nucleotides matching TRBD1. CDR3 size: 14 residues. Germline V gives CDR1 MNHEY, CDR2 SVGAGI. Germline trimming cut 6 bases from V and 8 bases from J; bases unmatched to any gene: 5. CDR3 nucleotides: TGTGCCAGCAGGGATGGACAGGGGCATTCACCCCTCCACTTT. It translates to CASRDGQGHSPLHF.

The chain carries TRBV5-5 and TRBJ1-5; 7 bases fit TRBD1. The germline CDR1 and CDR2 sequences are SGHKS and YYEKEE (reference sequence). The CDR3 sequence is 15 residues long. The V segment lost 7 bases and the J segment 3 bases; nucleotides outside the gene matches: 10. The CDR3 sequence: CASGRTGALNQPQHF. The CDR3 DNA reads TGTGCCAGCGGAAGAACAGGGGCTCTCAATCAGCCCCAGCATTTT.

The chain links TRBV10-3 to TRBJ2-1; TRBD2 agrees at 13 bases. CDR1 ENHRY and CDR2 SYGVKD come from the germline V gene. The CDR3 runs 16 residues. V trimming: 2 bases; J trimming: 5 bases; junction bases outside the gene matches: 3. CDR3 region: CAISEPGLAGNNEQFF. The CDR3 DNA sequence: TGTGCCATCAGTGAGCCGGGACTAGCGGGAAACAATGAGCAGTTCTTC.

The genes are TRBV5-1 and TRBJ2-6; unclear D gene. Looked up from germline, CDR1 is SGHRS and CDR2 is YFSETQ. This CDR3 comprises 18 residues. V lost 4 bases and J 4 bases, leaving 21 bases between the germline ends. This CDR3 reads CASSRSTGRSTGANVLTF. Here the CDR3 DNA reads TGCGCCAGCAGCCGGTCTACCGGCCGGAGTACCGGGGCCAACGTCCTGACTTTC.

This clone is a singleton in its sample. The chain combines TRBV9 with TRBJ2-2; 15 nucleotides agree with TRBD2. V trimming: 3 bases; J trimming: 7 bases; junction bases outside the gene matches: 1. Germline V CDR1 and CDR2: SGDLS, YYNGEE. This CDR3 contains 15 residues. CDR3: CASSGTSGRGGELFF. CDR3 sequence (DNA): TGTGCCAGCAGCGGGACTAGCGGGAGGGGCGGGGAGCTGTTTTTT.

The J gene is TRBJ2-1, the V gene TRBV10-3; D uncertain. Germline values: CDR1 ENHRY, CDR2 SYGVKD. Trimming stripped 3 bases from V and 5 bases from J, with 8 bases between. The CDR3 covers 13 residues. CDR3 region: CAISEWQDNEQFF. The CDR3 region has the DNA TGTGCCATCAGTGAATGGCAGGACAATGAGCAGTTCTTC.

The chain uses TRBV7-2 and TRBJ2-7; 11 nucleotides line up with TRBD1. The CDR3 is made up of 15 amino acids. The germline V gene encodes CDR1 SGHTA and CDR2 FQGNSA. Trimming removed 3 bases from V and 4 bases from J; junction bases left unmatched: 5. The CDR3 here is CASSFTGTGGYEQYF. The CDR3 DNA follows: TGTGCCAGCAGCTTTACCGGGACAGGGGGGTACGAGCAGTACTTC.

On this clone: A read error may account for a junction end that differs from germline. The CDR3 sequence: CASSLAVAGELFF. The CDR3 nucleotides read TGTGCCAGCAGCCTAGCAGTAGCCGGGGAGCTGTTTTTT. The J gene is TRBJ2-2, the V gene TRBV7-2; D is possibly TRBD2 (5 bases). Per the germline V gene, CDR1 is SGHTA and CDR2 is FQGNSA. This CDR3 has 13 amino acids.

The V call is TRBV10-1, the J call TRBJ1-5; D possibly corresponds to TRBD1 (6 bases). The germline V gene encodes CDR1 WNHNN and CDR2 SYGVQD (reference sequence). V was clipped by 4 bases and J by 0 bases, with 10 bases between them. The length of the CDR3 is 15 residues. The CDR3 here is CASSVDSHSNQPQHF. The CDR3 nucleotides read TGCGCCAGCAGTGTGGACAGTCATAGCAATCAGCCCCAGCATTTT.

This clone was observed a few times. This chain uses TRBV7-2 with TRBJ1-3, with D perhaps TRBD1 (6 bases). This CDR3 is built from 15 residues. Germline V gene data show CDR1 as SGHTA and CDR2 as FQGNSA. The V gene lost 5 bases and the J gene lost 4 bases, with 15 bases spanning the gap. CDR3 nucleotide sequence: TGTGCCAGCAGCAGAAGCCCAGGGGTCGGAAACACCATATATTTT. This encodes CASSRSPGVGNTIYF.

CDR3 residues: CASSFVETGGSNSPLHF. The CDR3 coding sequence is TGTGCCAGCAGCTTCGTTGAGACAGGGGGCTCTAATTCACCCCTCCACTTT. The chain carries TRBV7-7 and TRBJ1-6; the match to TRBD1 covers 10 bases. This CDR3 has 17 residues. J lost 6 bases, V lost 3 bases, and 8 bases had no gene match. CDR1 is SSHAT, CDR2 FNYEAQ, per germline (reference sequence).

The chain employs TRBV5-1 and TRBJ2-7; 8 bases line up with TRBD1. The CDR3 is made up of 15 amino acids. Germline loops: CDR1 SGHRS, CDR2 YFSETQ. Trimming cost V 0 bases and J 3 bases; bases outside gene matches: 5. The CDR3 nucleotides read TGCGCCAGCAGCTTGGGGGCAGGGGGCTACTACGAGCAGTACTTC. Translated: CASSLGAGGYYEQYF.

This chain links TRBV20-1 with TRBJ2-7; D unclear. Germline V gives CDR1 DFQATT, CDR2 SNEGSKA (reference sequence). The CDR3 runs to 11 residues. CDR3 nucleotide sequence: TGCAGCCTATCGAGAGCCTACGAGCAGTACTTC. Protein sequence: CSLSRAYEQYF.

The genes are TRBV10-3 and TRBJ1-3, with TRBD1 matching over 8 bases. V lost 6 bases and J lost 3; bases outside the gene matches: 10. Germline V gene sequence: CDR1 ENHRY, CDR2 SYGVKD. The CDR3 runs to 16 residues. The CDR3 nucleotides read TGTGCCATCAGCGGACAGGGAAGGTCGGGTGGAAACACCATATATTTT. Translating gives CAISGQGRSGGNTIYF.

The chain couples TRBV18 to TRBJ1-4, with 8 bases matching TRBD1. Germline lookup yields CDR1 KGHSH and CDR2 LQKENI. After removal of 5 bases from V and 6 bases from J, the junction contained 8 bases not matched to a gene. This CDR3 region has 15 residues. CDR3 amino acids: CASSMDRVGYEKLFF. The CDR3 region has the DNA TGTGCCAGCTCAATGGACAGGGTTGGGTATGAAAAACTGTTTTTT.

V gene TRBV7-9 combines with J gene TRBJ1-3, with D hard to call. V shed 2 bases and J shed 1 base, with 6 bases lying between them. Germline CDR1 reads SEHNR; CDR2 reads FQNEAQ (reference sequence). The CDR3 runs 14 residues. CDR3 bases: TGTGCCAGCAGCTTATCAAAATCTGGAAACACCATATATTTT. Its translation: CASSLSKSGNTIYF.

V and J are TRBV5-1 and TRBJ1-4; a weak D match, TRBD1 (6 bases). The V end lost 1 base, the J end lost 5 bases, and 12 bases lay between the germline ends. The CDR3 is 15 residues long. Germline V lookup: CDR1 SGHRS, CDR2 YFSETQ. CDR3 residues: CASSLIGDRNEKLFF. The CDR3 DNA sequence: TGCGCCAGCAGCTTGATTGGTGACAGGAATGAAAAACTGTTTTTT.

This clone was recorded only once. V is TRBV12-3 or TRBV12-4 and J is TRBJ1-1; the D gene is possibly TRBD1 (6 bases). Trimming shortened V by 8 bases and J by 5 bases, and 9 bases separated the two germline ends. This CDR3 has 11 residues. CDR3 loop: CASGQRTEAFF. CDR3 sequence (DNA): TGTGCCAGCGGACAGCGGACTGAAGCTTTCTTT.

This chain links TRBV19 with TRBJ1-2; no firm D call. V gave up 3 bases and J gave up 7 bases, with 21 bases separating them. Germline V CDR1 and CDR2: LNHDA, SQIVND (reference sequence). CDR3 length: 16 amino acids. The CDR3 DNA reads TGTGCCAGTAGTATTTCGGGGTCCCATACAACTCGTGGCTACACCTTC. Translated, it gives CASSISGSHTTRGYTF.

The chain combines TRBV7-9 with TRBJ2-5, with D perhaps TRBD2 (5 bases). Trimming left V 2 bases short and J 5 bases short, with 12 bases between. There are 14 residues in the CDR3. Germline V gives CDR1 SEHNR, CDR2 FQNEAQ (reference sequence). CDR3 in DNA: TGTGCCAGCAGCTTATATTGGCGGGTGGAGACCCAGTACTTC. Protein product: CASSLYWRVETQYF.

This clone came up once. The rearrangement links TRBV5-1 to TRBJ2-7; 10 nucleotides line up with TRBD1. CDR3 length: 14 residues. Germline trimming cut 4 bases from V and 4 bases from J; bases unmatched to any gene: 5. Germline assignment: CDR1 SGHRS and CDR2 YFSETQ. The CDR3: CASSRTGGAYEQYF. The CDR3 coding sequence is TGCGCCAGCAGCCGGACAGGGGGTGCTTACGAGCAGTACTTC. Combining the CDR3 with reference TRBV5-1 and TRBJ2-7 gives the whole variable domain KAGVTQTPRYLIKTRGQQVTLSCSPISGHRSVSWYQQTPGQGLQFLFEYFSETQRNKGNFPGRFSGRQFSNSRSEMNVSTLELGDSALYLCASSRTGGAYEQYFGPGTRLTVT.

The rearrangement links TRBV7-2 to TRBJ2-3, with 9 bases identical to TRBD2. The CDR3 contains 15 residues. From germline, CDR1 is SGHTA and CDR2 FQGNSA. V shed 2 bases and J 6 bases; nucleotides not matched to a gene: 6. The CDR3: CASSLLLAGWDTQYF. The CDR3 DNA follows: TGTGCCAGCAGCTTACTCCTAGCGGGGTGGGATACGCAGTATTTT.

This clone appeared once. This chain joins TRBV9 and TRBJ2-3; 9 nucleotides line up with TRBD2. Losses at the gene ends were 2 bases for V and 4 bases for J; bases not matched to a gene: 2. Germline CDR1 and CDR2: SGDLS and YYNGEE. The CDR3 is 14 amino acids. CDR3 in DNA: TGTGCCAGCAGCGTGACTAGCGGACCAGATACGCAGTATTTT. It translates to CASSVTSGPDTQYF.

The rearrangement joins TRBV19 to TRBJ2-7; 8 nucleotides align to TRBD1. This CDR3 contains 15 residues. V lost 6 bases and J lost 5; bases outside the gene matches: 12. CDR1 and CDR2 (germline): LNHDA, SQIVND (reference sequence). The CDR3 DNA reads TGTGCCAGTAGCCAGGACAGGGTCCGGGGCGACGAGCAGTACTTC. This codes for CASSQDRVRGDEQYF.

The rearrangement links TRBV12-5 to TRBJ2-6; no clear D. Germline CDR1 reads LGHNT; CDR2 reads FRNRAP. The CDR3 consists of 13 residues. The CDR3 is CAAALSGANVLTF. CDR3 DNA: TGTGCCGCGGCTCTCTCTGGGGCCAACGTCCTGACTTTC.

The gene calls are TRBV18 and TRBJ1-3; the match to TRBD1 covers 7 bases. Germline CDR1 and CDR2: KGHSH and LQKENI. V was pared by 3 bases and J by 3 bases, with 5 bases of the junction left unmatched. The CDR3 contains 15 residues. The CDR3 loop reads CASSPPGGFGNTIYF. The CDR3 region has the DNA TGTGCCAGCTCACCCCCAGGGGGGTTTGGAAACACCATATATTTT.

This chain joins TRBV6-6 and TRBJ1-5; 12 nucleotides agree with TRBD1. The CDR3 contains 15 residues. With 6 bases clipped from V and 5 bases from J, the junction kept 5 bases outside the gene matches. The germline V gene encodes CDR1 MNHNY and CDR2 SVGAGI (reference sequence). The CDR3 protein is CASRPGQGAHQPQHF. The CDR3 DNA reads as TGTGCCAGCAGGCCGGGACAGGGGGCCCATCAGCCCCAGCATTTT.

The chain has TRBV24-1 and TRBJ2-7, with D possibly TRBD2 on 6 matching bases. Trimming left V 0 bases short and J 0 bases short, with 11 bases between. The CDR3 is 16 amino acids. In germline, CDR1 is KGHDR, CDR2 SFDVKD. CDR3 nucleotide sequence: TGTGCCACCAGTGATTTGGGAGGGCCGAGCTCCTACGAGCAGTACTTC. This codes for CATSDLGGPSSYEQYF.